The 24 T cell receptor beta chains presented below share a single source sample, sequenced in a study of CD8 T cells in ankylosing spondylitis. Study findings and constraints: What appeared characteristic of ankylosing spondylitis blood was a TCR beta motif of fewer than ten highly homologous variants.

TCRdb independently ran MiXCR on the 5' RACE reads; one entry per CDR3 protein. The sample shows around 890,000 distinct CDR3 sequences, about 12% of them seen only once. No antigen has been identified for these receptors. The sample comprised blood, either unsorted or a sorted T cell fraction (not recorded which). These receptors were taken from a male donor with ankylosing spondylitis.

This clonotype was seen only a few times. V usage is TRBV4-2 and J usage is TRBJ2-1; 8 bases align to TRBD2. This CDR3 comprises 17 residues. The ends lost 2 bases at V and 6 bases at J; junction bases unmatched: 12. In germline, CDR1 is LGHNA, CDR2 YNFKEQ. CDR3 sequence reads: CASSQNQVGLAGNEQFF. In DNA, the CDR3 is TGTGCCAGCAGCCAAAACCAAGTCGGACTAGCAGGCAATGAGCAGTTCTTC.

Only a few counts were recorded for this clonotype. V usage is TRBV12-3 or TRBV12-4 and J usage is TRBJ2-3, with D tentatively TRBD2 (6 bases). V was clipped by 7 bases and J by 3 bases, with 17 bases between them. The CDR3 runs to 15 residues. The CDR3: CASTSSVMGTDTQYF. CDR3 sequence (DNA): TGTGCCAGCACGTCTAGCGTGATGGGAACAGATACGCAGTATTTT.

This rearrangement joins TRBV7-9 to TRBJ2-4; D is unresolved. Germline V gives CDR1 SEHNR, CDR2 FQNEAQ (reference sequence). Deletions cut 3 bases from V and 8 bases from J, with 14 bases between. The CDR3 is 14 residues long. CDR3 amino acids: CASSFSPLVYIQYF. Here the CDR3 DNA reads TGTGCCAGCAGCTTCTCCCCCCTGGTCTACATTCAGTACTTC.

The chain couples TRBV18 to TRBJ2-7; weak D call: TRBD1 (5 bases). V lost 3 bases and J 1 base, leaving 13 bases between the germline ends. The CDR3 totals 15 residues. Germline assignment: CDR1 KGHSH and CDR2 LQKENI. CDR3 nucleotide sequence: TGTGCCAGCTCACCGACCGCGACAGTATCCTACGAGCAGTACTTC. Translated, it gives CASSPTATVSYEQYF.

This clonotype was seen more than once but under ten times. In nucleotides, the CDR3 is TGCAGTGCCACGGGCCCTAATTCACCCCTCCACTTT. Protein: CSATGPNSPLHF. J is TRBJ1-6 and V is TRBV20-1; D uncertain. Germline loops: CDR1 DFQATT, CDR2 SNEGSKA (reference sequence). The CDR3 sequence is 12 residues long. Trimming pared 6 bases from V and 6 bases from J, leaving 9 bases between.

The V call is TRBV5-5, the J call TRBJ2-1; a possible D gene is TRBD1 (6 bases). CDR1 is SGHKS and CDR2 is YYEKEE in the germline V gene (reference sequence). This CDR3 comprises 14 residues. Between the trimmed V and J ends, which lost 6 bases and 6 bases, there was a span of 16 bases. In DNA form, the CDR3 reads TGTGCCAGCACCACAGGGCACCCCTGCAATGAGCAGTTCTTC. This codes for CASTTGHPCNEQFF.

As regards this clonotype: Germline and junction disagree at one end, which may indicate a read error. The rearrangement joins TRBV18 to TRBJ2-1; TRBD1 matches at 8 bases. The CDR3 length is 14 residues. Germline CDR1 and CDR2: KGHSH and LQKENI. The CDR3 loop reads CASSPQYTGGRRIF. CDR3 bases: TGTGCCAGCTCACCGCAATACACAGGGGGTAGGAGGATCTTC.

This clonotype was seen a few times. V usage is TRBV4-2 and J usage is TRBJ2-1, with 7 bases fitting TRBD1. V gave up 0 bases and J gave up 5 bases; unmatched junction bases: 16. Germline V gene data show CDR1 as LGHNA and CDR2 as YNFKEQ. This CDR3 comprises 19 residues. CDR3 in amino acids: CASSQEATRRDRDNNEQFF. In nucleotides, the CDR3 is TGTGCCAGCAGCCAAGAAGCGACGCGACGAGACAGGGACAACAATGAGCAGTTCTTC.

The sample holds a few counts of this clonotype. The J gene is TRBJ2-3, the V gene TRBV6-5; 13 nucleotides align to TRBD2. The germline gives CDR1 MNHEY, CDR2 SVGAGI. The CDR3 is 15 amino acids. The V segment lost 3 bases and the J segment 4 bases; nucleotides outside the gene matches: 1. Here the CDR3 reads CASSYTSGRADTQYF. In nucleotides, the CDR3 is TGTGCCAGCAGTTATACTAGCGGGAGGGCAGATACGCAGTATTTT.

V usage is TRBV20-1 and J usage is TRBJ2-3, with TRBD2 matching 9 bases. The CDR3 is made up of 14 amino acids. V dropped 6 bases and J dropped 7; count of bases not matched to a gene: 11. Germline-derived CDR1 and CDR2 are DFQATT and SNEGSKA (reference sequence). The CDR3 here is CSASSGLAPNTQYF. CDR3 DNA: TGCAGTGCCAGTTCGGGACTAGCTCCCAATACGCAGTATTTT.

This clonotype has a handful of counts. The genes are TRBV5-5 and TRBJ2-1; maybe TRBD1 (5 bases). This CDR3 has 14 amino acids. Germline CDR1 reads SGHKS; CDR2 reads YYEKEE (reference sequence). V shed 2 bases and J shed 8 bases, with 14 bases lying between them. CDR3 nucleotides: TGTGCCAGCAGCTTAGGACCGATAGGGGATGAGCAGTTCTTC. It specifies CASSLGPIGDEQFF.

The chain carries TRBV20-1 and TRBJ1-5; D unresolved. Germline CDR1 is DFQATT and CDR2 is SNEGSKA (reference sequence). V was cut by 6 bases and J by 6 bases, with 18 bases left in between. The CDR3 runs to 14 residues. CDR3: CSAPPPRGSQPQHF. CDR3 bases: TGCAGTGCCCCCCCCCCTCGCGGAAGTCAGCCCCAGCATTTT.

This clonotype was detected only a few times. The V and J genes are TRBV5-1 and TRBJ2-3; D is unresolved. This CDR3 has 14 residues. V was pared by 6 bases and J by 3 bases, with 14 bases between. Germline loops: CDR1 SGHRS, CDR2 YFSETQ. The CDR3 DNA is TGCGCCAGCATCCCTAATCCTCAGACAGATACGCAGTATTTT. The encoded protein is CASIPNPQTDTQYF.

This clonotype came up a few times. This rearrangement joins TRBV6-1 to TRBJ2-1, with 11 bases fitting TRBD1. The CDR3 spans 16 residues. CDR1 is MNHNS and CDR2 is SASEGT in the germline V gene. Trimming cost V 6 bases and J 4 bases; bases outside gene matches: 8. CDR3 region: CASRGAGTGGYNEQFF. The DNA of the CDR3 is TGTGCCAGCAGAGGCGCCGGGACAGGGGGTTACAATGAGCAGTTCTTC.

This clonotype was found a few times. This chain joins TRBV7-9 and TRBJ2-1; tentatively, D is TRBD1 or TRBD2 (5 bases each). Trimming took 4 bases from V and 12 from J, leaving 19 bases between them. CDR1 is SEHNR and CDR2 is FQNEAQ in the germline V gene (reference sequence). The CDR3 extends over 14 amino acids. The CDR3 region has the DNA TGTGCCAGCAGCTCCGACAGCGGCGGTAGCAGGCAGTTCTTC. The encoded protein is CASSSDSGGSRQFF.

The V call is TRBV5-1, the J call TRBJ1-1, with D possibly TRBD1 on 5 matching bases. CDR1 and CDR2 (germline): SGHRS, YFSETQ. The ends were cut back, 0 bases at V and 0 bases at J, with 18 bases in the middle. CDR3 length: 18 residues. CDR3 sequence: CASSLVWDGIQMNTEAFF. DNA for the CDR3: TGCGCCAGCAGCTTGGTATGGGACGGAATTCAGATGAACACTGAAGCTTTCTTT.

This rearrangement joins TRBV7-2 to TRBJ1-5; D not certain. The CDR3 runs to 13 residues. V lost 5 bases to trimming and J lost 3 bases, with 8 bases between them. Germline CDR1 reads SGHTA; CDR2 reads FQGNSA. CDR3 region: CASSRDHNQPQHF. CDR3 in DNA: TGTGCCAGCAGCCGGGATCACAATCAGCCCCAGCATTTT.

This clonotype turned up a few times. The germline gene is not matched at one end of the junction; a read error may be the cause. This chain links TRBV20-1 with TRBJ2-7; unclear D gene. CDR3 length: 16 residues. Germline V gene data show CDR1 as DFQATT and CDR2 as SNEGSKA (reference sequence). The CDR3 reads CSPRDLIRPQSSEQYF. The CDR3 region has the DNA TGCAGTCCTAGAGACCTCATCCGGCCTCAAAGTTCCGAGCAGTACTTC.

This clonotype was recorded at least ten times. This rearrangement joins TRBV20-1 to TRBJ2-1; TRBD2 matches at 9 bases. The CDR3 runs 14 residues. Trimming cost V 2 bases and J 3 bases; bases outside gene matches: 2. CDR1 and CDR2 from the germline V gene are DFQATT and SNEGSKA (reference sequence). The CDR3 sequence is CSARIAGVYNEQFF. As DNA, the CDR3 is TGCAGTGCTAGAATAGCGGGGGTCTACAATGAGCAGTTCTTC.

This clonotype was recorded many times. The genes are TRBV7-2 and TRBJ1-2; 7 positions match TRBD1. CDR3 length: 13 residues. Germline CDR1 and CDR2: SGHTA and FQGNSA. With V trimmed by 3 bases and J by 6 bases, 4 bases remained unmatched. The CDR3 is CASSLLRGHGYTF. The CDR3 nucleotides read TGTGCCAGCAGCTTGCTTAGGGGGCATGGCTACACCTTC. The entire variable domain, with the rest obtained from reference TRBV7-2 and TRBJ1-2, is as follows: GAGVSQSPSNKVTEKGKDVELRCDPISGHTALYWYRQSLGQGLEFLIYFQGNSAPDKSGLPSDRFSAERTGGSVSTLTIQRTQQEDSAVYLCASSLLRGHGYTFGSGTRLTVV.

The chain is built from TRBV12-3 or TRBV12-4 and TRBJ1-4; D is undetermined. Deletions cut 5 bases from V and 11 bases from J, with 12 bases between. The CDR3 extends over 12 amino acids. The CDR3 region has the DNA TGTGCCAGCAGTCCCCTCCGAGGGAAACTGTTTTTT. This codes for CASSPLRGKLFF.

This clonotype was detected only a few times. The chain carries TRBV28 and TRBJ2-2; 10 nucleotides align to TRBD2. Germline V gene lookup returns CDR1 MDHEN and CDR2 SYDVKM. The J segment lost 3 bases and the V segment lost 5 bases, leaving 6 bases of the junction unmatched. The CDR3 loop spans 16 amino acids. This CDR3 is CASSLFGTSDTGELFF. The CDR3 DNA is TGTGCCAGCAGTCTATTCGGGACTAGCGACACCGGGGAGCTGTTTTTT.

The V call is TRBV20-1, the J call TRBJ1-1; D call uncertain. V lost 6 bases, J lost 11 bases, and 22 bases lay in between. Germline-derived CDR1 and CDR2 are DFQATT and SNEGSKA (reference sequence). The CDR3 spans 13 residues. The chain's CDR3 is CSALLGYQFRAFF. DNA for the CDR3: TGCAGTGCCCTCCTGGGTTACCAGTTTCGGGCTTTCTTT.

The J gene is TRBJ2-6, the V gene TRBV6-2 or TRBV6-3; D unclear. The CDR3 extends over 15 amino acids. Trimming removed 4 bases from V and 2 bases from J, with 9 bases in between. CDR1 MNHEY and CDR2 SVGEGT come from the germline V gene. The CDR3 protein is CASSFYVPGANVLTF. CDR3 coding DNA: TGTGCCAGCAGTTTTTACGTGCCTGGGGCCAACGTCCTGACTTTC.